This TCR beta chain was found in a study of cytomegalovirus exposure and HLA in healthy donors. Study-level results: For most TCR beta V segments, an earlier analysis put the productive rate at about 87% or about 30% of the time. The number of N-insertions in an Asian-associated ancestry cluster was reportedly below the approximately 690-donor mean in a later analysis. Later analysis identified 16,951 TCR beta sequences associated with HLA alleles, using a false discovery rate threshold of 0.05.

Donors consisted of healthy bone marrow donors. Amplification used 60 Vbeta primers and 13 Jbeta primers. TCRdb's table, derived via immunoSEQ multiplex PCR, lists solely in-frame clones and lacks some. The table lists roughly 200,000 clones, around nine tenths of them singletons, with around 0.3% in the top ten. Trimming pared 6 bases from V and 3 bases from J, leaving 9 bases between. The germline CDR1 and CDR2 sequences are SNHLY and FYNNEI. The CDR3 contains 12 residues. As for this clone: Its target is unknown.

Sequencing was performed on PBMCs. The rearrangement joins TRBV2 to TRBJ2-7; tentatively, D is TRBD1 (5 bases). This receptor was obtained from a woman between 25 and 40 years old in good health and CMV-seronegative. In DNA, the CDR3 is TGTGCCAGCAGGGACGACAGCTACGAGCAGTACTTC. Translated, it gives CASRDDSYEQYF.